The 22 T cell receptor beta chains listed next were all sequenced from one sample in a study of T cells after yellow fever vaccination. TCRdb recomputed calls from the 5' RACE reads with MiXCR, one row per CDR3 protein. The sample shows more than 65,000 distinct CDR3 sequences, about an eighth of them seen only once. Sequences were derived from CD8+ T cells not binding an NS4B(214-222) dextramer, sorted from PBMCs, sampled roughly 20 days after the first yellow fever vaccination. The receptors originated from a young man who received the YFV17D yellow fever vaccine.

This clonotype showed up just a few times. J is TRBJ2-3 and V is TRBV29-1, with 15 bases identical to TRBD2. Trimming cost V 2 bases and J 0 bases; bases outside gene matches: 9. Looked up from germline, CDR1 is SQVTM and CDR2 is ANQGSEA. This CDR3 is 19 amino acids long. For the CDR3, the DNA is TGCAGCGTTGAACCACTCGGGACTAGCGGGGGGTCTAGCACAGATACGCAGTATTTT. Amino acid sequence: CSVEPLGTSGGSSTDTQYF.

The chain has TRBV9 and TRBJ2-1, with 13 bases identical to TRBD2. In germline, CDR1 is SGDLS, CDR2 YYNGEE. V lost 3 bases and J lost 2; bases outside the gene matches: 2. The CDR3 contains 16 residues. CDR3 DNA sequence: TGTGCCAGCAGCGGAGGGACTAGCGGGGCCTACAATGAGCAGTTCTTC. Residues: CASSGGTSGAYNEQFF.

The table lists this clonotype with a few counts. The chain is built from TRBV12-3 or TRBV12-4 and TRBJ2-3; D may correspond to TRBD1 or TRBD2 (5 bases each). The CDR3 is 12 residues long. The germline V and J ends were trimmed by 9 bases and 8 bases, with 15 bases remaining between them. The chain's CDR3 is CASGTDPGTQYF. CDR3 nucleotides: TGTGCCAGTGGGACGGACCCCGGTACGCAGTATTTT.

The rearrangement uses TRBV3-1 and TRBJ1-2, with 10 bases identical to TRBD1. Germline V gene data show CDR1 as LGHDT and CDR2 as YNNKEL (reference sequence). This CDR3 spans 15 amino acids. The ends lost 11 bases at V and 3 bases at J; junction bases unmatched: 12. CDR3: CASSHPGQGDYGYTF. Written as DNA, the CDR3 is TGTGCCTCCAGCCACCCCGGACAGGGGGACTATGGCTACACCTTC.

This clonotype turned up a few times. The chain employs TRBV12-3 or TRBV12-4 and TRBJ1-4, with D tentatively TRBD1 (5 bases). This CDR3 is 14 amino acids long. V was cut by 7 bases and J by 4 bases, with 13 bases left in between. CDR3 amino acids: CASTPGLINEKLFF. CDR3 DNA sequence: TGTGCCAGCACCCCGGGACTGATTAATGAAAAACTGTTTTTT.

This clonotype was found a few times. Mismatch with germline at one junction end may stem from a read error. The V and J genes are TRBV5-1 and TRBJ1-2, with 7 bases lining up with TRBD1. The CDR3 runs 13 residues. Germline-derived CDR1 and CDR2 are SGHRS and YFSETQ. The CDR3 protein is CASSLGRGGDSSF. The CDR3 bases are TGCGCCAGCAGCTTGGGACGTGGAGGGGACAGTTCGTTC.

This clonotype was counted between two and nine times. This CDR3 is CASSYFQGNTGELFF. The DNA for the CDR3 is TGTGCCAGCAGTTACTTCCAGGGTAACACCGGGGAGCTGTTTTTT. V usage is TRBV6-5 and J usage is TRBJ2-2; possibly TRBD1 for D (5 bases). Deletions cut 1 base from V and 2 bases from J, with 8 bases between. The germline gives CDR1 MNHEY, CDR2 SVGAGI. This CDR3 has 15 residues.

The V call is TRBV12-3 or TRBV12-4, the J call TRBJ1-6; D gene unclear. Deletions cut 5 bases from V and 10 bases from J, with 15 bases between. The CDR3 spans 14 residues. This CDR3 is CASSPGPQGSPLHF. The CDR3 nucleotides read TGTGCCAGCAGTCCAGGCCCTCAAGGGTCACCCCTCCACTTT.

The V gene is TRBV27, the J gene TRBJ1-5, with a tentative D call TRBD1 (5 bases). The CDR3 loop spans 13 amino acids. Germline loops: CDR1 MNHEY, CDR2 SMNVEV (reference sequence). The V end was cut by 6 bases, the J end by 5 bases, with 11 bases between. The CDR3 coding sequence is TGTGCCAGCAGCCTGTCGGGGGATCAGCCCCAGCATTTT. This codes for CASSLSGDQPQHF.

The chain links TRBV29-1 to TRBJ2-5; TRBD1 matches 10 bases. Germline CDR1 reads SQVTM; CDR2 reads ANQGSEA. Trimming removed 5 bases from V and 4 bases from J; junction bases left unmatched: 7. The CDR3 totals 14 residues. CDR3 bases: TGCAGCGTTCTTCGGACAGGGGGAGGAGAGACCCAGTACTTC. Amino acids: CSVLRTGGGETQYF.

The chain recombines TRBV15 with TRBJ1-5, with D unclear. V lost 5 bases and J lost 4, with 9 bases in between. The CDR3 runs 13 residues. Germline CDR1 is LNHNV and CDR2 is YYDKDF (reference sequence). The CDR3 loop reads CATSPHLNQPQHF. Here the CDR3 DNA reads TGTGCCACCAGCCCGCATTTAAATCAGCCCCAGCATTTT.

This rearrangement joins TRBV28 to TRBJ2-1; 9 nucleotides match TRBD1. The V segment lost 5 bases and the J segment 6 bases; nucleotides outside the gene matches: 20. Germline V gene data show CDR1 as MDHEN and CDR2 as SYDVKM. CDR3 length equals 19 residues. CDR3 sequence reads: CASSPHMLAPGQGGNEQFF. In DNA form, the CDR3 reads TGTGCCAGCAGTCCCCATATGCTCGCACCGGGACAGGGTGGCAATGAGCAGTTCTTC.

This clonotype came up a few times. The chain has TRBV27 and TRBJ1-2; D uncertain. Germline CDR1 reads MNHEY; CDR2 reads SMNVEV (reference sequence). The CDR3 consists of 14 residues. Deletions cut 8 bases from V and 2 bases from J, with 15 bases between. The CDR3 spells CASPLKFLNYGYTF. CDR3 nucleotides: TGTGCCAGCCCGTTAAAGTTCCTCAACTATGGCTACACCTTC.

CDR3 loop: CSARDRANFIEAFF. In nucleotides, the CDR3 is TGCAGTGCTAGAGATCGTGCCAATTTTATTGAAGCTTTCTTT. The chain employs TRBV20-1 and TRBJ1-1; no reliable D call. Trimming took off 0 bases at V and 7 bases at J, with 15 bases between the two ends. CDR1 is DFQATT and CDR2 is SNEGSKA in the germline V gene (reference sequence). The CDR3 runs 14 residues.

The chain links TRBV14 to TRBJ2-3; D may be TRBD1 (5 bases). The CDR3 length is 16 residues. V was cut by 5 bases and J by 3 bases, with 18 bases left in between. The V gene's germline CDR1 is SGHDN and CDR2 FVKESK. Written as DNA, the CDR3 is TGTGCCAGCAGCTACTTCCAGGGTTTTGAGACAGATACGCAGTATTTT. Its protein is CASSYFQGFETDTQYF.

CDR3 coding DNA: TGTGCCAGCAACACAGGGGGCCGAGGTGGAAACACCATATATTTT. It encodes CASNTGGRGGNTIYF. The rearrangement joins TRBV12-3 or TRBV12-4 to TRBJ1-3; 9 positions match TRBD1. This CDR3 is built from 15 residues. V gave up 7 bases and J gave up 3 bases; unmatched junction bases: 7.

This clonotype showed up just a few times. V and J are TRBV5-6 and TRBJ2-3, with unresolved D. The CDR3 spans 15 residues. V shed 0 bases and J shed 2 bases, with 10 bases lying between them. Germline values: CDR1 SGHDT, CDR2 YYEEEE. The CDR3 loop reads CASSLAGSFTDTQYF. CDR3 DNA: TGTGCCAGCAGCTTGGCCGGGTCCTTCACAGATACGCAGTATTTT.

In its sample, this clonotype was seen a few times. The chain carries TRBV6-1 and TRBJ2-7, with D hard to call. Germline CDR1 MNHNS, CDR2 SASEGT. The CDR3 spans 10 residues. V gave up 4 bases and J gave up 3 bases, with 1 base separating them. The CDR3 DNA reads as TGTGCCAGCAGTGTCTACGAGCAGTACTTC. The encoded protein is CASSVYEQYF.

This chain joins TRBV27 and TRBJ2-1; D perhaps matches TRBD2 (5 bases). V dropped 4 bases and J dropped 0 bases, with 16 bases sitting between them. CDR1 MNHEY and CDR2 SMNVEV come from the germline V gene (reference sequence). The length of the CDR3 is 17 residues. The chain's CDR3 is CASSSLLGTSSYNEQFF. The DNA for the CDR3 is TGTGCCAGCAGTTCCCTCTTGGGCACTAGCTCCTACAATGAGCAGTTCTTC.

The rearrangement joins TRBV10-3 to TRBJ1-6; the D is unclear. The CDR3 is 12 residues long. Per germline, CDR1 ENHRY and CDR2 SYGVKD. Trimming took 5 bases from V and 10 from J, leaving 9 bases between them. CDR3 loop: CAISTSKSPLHF. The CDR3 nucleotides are TGTGCCATCAGTACCTCTAAGTCACCCCTCCACTTT.

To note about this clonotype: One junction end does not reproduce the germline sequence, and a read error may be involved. This CDR3 is CRARGQSYSNQPQHF. CDR3 nucleotides: TGCAGGGCTAGGGGGCAGAGCTATAGCAATCAGCCCCAGCATTTT. J is TRBJ1-5 and V is TRBV20-1, with 7 positions matching TRBD1. The CDR3 is made up of 15 amino acids. Germline V gene sequence: CDR1 DFQATT, CDR2 SNEGSKA (reference sequence).

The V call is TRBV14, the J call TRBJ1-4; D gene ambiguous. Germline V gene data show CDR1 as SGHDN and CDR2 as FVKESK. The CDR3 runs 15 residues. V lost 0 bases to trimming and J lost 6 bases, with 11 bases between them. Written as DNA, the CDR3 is TGTGCCAGCAGCCAAGATCCCGGCGGGTATGAAAAACTGTTTTTT. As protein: CASSQDPGGYEKLFF.